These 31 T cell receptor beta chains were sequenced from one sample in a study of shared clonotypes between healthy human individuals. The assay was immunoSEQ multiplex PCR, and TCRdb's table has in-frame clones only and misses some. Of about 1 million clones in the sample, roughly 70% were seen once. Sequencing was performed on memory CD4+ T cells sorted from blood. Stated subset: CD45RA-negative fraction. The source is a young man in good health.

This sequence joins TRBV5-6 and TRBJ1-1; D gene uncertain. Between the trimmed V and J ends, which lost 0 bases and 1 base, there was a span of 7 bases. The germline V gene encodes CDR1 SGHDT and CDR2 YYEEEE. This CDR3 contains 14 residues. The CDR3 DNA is TGTGCCAGCAGCTTGGATGCAAGGAACACTGAAGCTTTCTTT. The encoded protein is CASSLDARNTEAFF.

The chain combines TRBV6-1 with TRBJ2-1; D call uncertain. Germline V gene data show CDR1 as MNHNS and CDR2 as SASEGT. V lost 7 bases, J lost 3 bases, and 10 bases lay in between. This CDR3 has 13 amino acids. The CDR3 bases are TGTGCCAGCATCGTGCCAGTCTACAATGAGCAGTTCTTC. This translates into CASIVPVYNEQFF.

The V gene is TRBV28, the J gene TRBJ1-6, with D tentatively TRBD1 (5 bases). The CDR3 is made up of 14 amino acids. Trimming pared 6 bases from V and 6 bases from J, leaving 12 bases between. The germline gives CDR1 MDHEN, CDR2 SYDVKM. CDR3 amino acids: CASRSRGVNSPLHF. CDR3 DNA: TGTGCCAGCAGGTCCCGAGGGGTTAATTCACCCCTCCACTTT.

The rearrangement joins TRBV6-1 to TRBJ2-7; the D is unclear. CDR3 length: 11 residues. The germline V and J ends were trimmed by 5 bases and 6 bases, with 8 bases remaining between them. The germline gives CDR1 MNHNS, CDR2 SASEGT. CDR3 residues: CASSPPGEQYF. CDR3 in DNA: TGTGCCAGCAGTCCCCCGGGCGAGCAGTACTTC.

CDR3 in amino acids: CAWGQGGWYGYTF. The CDR3 coding sequence is TGTGCCTGGGGACAGGGAGGATGGTATGGCTACACCTTC. The rearrangement joins TRBV30 to TRBJ1-2, with 8 bases lining up with TRBD1. The trim removed 5 bases at V and 5 bases at J, leaving 7 bases unmatched. CDR1 is GTSNPN and CDR2 is SVGIG in the germline V gene (reference sequence). The CDR3 has 13 amino acids.

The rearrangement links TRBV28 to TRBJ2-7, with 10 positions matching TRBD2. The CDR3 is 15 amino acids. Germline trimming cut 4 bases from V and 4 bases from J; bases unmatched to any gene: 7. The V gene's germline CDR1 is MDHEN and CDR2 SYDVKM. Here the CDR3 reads CASSSRSGGRYEQYF. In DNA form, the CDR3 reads TGTGCCAGCAGTTCCCGTAGCGGGGGGCGGTACGAGCAGTACTTC.

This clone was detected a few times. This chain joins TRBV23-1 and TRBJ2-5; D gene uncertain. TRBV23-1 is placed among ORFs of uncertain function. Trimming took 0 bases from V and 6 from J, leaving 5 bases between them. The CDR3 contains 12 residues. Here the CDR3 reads CASSQSPKTQYF. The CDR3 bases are TGCGCCAGCAGTCAATCGCCGAAGACCCAGTACTTC.

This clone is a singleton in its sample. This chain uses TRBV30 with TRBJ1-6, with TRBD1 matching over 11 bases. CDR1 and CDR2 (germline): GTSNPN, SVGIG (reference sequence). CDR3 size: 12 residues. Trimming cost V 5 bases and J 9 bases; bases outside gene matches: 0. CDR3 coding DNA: TGTGCCTGGGGGACAGGGGGTTCACCCCTCCACTTT. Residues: CAWGTGGSPLHF.

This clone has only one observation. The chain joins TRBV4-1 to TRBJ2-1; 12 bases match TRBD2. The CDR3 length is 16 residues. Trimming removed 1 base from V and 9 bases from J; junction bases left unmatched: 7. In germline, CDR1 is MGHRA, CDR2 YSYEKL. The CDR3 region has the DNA TGCGCCAGCAGCCAAGCCGTGACTAGCGGGGGTGTTGAGCAGTTCTTC. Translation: CASSQAVTSGGVEQFF.

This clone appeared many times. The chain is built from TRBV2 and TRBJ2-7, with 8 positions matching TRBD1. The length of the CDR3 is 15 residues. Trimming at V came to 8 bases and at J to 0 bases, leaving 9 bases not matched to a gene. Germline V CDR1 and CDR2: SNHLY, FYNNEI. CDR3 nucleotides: TGTGCCAGCGGAAGGGACAGGTCCATCTCCTACGAGCAGTACTTC. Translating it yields CASGRDRSISYEQYF. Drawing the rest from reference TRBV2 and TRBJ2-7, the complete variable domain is EPEVTQTPSHQVTQMGQEVILRCVPISNHLYFYWYRQILGQKVEFLVSFYNNEISEKSEIFDDQFSVERPDGSNFTLKIRSTKLEDSAMYFCASGRDRSISYEQYFGPGTRLTVT.

The CDR3, as DNA: TGTGCCAGCAGGGGACAGGGGCAGAACACCGGGGAGCTGTTTTTT. Protein sequence: CASRGQGQNTGELFF. V gene TRBV2 combines with J gene TRBJ2-2; 10 bases align to TRBD1. CDR1 is SNHLY, CDR2 FYNNEI, per germline. The CDR3 runs to 15 residues. The V and J ends lost 6 bases and 1 base, in that order; junction bases with no gene match: 2.

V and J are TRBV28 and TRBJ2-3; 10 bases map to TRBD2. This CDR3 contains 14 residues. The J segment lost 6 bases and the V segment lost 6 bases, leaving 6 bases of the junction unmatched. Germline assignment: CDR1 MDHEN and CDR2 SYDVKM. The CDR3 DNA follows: TGTGCCAGCAGGCTAGCGGGGGAAAGGGATACGCAGTATTTT. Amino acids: CASRLAGERDTQYF.

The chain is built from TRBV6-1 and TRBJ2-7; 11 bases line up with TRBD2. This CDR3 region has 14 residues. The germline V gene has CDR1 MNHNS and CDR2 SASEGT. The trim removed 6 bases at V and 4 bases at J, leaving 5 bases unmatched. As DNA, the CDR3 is TGTGCCAGCAGCCAGACTAGCGGGGTTTACGAGCAGTACTTC. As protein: CASSQTSGVYEQYF.

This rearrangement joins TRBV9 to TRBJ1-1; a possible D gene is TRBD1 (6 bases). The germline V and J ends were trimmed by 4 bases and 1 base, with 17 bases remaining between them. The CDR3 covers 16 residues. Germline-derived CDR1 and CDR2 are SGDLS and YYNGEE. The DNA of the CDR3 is TGTGCCAGCAGCCCTCTGGTCGGGGGCGCGAACACTGAAGCTTTCTTT. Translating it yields CASSPLVGGANTEAFF.

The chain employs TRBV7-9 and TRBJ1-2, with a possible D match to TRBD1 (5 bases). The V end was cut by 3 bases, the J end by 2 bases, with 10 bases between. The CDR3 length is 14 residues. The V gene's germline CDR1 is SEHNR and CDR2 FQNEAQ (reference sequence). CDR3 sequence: CASSLGEWNYGYTF. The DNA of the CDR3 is TGTGCCAGCAGCTTGGGGGAGTGGAACTATGGCTACACCTTC.

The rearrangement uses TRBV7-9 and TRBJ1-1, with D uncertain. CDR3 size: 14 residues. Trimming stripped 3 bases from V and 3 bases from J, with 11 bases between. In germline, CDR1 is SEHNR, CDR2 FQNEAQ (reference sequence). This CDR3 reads CASSFTLGHTEAFF. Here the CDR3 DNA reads TGTGCCAGCAGCTTCACACTGGGCCACACTGAAGCTTTCTTT.

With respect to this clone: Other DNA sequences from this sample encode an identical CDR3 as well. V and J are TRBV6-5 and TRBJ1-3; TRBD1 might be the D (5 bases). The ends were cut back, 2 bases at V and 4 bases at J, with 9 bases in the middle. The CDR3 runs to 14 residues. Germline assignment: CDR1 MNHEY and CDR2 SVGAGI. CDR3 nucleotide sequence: TGTGCCAGCAGTTACGGGCAGGGAGGAAACACCATATATTTT. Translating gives CASSYGQGGNTIYF.

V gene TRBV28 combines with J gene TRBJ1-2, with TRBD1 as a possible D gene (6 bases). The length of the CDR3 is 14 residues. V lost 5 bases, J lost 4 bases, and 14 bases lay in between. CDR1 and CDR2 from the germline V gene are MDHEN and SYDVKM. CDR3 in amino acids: CASSRWQGSYGYTF. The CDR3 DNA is TGTGCCAGCAGTAGGTGGCAGGGGAGCTATGGCTACACCTTC.

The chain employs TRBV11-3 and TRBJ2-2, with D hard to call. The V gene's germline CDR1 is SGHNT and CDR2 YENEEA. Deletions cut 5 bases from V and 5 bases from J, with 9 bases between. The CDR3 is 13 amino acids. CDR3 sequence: CASSAGKTGELFF. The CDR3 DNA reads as TGTGCCAGCAGCGCTGGGAAGACCGGGGAGCTGTTTTTT.

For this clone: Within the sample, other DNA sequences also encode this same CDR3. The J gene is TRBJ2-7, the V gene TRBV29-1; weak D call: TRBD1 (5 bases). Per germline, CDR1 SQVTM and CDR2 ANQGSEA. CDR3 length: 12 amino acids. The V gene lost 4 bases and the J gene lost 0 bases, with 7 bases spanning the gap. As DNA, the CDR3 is TGCAGCGTTGGACAGTCCTCCTACGAGCAGTACTTC. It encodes CSVGQSSYEQYF.

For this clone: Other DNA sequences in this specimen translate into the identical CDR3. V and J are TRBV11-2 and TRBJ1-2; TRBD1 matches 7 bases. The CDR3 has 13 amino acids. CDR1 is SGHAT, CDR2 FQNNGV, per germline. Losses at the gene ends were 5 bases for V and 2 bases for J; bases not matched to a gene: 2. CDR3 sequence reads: CASSRDSNYGYTF. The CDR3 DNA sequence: TGTGCCAGCAGCCGGGACAGCAACTATGGCTACACCTTC.

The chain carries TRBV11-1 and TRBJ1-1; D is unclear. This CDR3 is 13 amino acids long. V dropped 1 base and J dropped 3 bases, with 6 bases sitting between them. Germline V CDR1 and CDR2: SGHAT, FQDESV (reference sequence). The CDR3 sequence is CASSLGAYTEAFF. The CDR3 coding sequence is TGTGCCAGCAGCTTAGGGGCTTACACTGAAGCTTTCTTT.

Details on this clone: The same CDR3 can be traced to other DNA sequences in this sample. The CDR3 DNA follows: TGTGCCAGCAGTACGGGGGGCCGAACAGATACGCAGTATTTT. Its translation is CASSTGGRTDTQYF. The chain combines TRBV7-3 with TRBJ2-3; TRBD2 might be the D (7 bases). Deletions cut 6 bases from V and 3 bases from J, with 13 bases between. The CDR3 runs to 14 residues. Germline V lookup: CDR1 SGHTA, CDR2 FQGTGA. The full variable domain, its missing parts supplied by reference TRBV7-3 and TRBJ2-3, is GAGVSQTPSNKVTEKGKYVELRCDPISGHTALYWYRQSLGQGPEFLIYFQGTGAADDSGLPNDRFFAVRPEGSVSTLKIQRTERGDSAVYLCASSTGGRTDTQYFGPGTRLTVL.

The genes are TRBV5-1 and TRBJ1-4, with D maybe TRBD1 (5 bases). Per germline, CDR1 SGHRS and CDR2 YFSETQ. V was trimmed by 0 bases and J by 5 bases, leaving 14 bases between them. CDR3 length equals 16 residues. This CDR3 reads CASSLAAGLGNEKLFF. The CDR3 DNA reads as TGCGCCAGCAGCTTGGCCGCAGGGCTGGGGAATGAAAAACTGTTTTTT.

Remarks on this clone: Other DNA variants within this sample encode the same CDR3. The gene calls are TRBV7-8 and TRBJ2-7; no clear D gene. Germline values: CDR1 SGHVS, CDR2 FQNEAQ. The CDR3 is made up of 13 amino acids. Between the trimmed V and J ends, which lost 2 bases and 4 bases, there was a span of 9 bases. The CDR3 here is CASSLLGGYEQYF. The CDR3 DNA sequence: TGTGCCAGCAGCTTACTCGGCGGATACGAGCAGTACTTC.

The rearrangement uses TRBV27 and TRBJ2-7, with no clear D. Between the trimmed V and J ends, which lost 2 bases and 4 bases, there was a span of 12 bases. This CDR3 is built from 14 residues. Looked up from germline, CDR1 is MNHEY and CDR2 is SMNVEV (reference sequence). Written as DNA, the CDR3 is TGTGCCAGCAGTTTACGATTTAGGGAATACGAGCAGTACTTC. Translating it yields CASSLRFREYEQYF.

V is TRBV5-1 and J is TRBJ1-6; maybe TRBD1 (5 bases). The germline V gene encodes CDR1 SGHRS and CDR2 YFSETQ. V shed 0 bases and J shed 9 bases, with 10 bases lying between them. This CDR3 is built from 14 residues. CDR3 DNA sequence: TGCGCCAGCAGCTTGGTGGGGACGTCTTCACCCCTCCACTTT. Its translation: CASSLVGTSSPLHF.

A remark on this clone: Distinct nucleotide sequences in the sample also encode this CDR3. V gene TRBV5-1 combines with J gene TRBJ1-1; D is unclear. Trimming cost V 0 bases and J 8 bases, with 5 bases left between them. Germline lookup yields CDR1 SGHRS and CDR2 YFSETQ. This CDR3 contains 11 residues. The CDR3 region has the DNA TGCGCCAGCAGCTTGGGCCTAGAAGCTTTCTTT. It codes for CASSLGLEAFF.

The CDR3 here is CASSRTGVTYEQYF. The CDR3 nucleotides are TGTGCCAGCAGTCGTACAGGGGTGACCTACGAGCAGTACTTC. V is TRBV6-1 and J is TRBJ2-7, with 7 bases matching TRBD1. This CDR3 has 14 residues. J lost 2 bases, V lost 5 bases, and 6 bases had no gene match. Looked up from germline, CDR1 is MNHNS and CDR2 is SASEGT.

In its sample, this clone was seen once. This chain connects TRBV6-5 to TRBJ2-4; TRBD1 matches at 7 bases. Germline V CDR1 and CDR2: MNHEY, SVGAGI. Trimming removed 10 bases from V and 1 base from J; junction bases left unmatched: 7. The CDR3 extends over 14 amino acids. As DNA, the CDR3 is TGTGCCACCACAGGGGTCGGGGCCAAAAACATTCAGTACTTC. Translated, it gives CATTGVGAKNIQYF.

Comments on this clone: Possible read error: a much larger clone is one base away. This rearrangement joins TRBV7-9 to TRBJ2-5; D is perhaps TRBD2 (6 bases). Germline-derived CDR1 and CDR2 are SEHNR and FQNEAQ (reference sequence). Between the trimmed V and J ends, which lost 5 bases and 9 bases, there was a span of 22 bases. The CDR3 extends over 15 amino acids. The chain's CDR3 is CASSQELAGSQSQYF. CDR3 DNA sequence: TGTGCCAGCAGCCAAGAGCTCGCGGGAAGCCAGTCCCAGTACTTC.